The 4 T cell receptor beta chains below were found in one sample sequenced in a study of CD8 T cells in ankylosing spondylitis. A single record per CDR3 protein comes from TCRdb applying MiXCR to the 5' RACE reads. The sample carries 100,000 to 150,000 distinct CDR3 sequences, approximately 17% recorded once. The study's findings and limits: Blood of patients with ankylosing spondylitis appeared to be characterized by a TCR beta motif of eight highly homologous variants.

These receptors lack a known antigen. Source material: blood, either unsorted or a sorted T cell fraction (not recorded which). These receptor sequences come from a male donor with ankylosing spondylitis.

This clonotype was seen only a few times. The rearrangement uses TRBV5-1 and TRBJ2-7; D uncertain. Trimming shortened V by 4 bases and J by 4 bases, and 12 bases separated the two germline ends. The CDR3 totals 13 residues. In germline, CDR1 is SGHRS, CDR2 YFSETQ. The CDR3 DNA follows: TGCGCCAGCAGCCCCTATGCATCGTACGAGCAGTACTTC. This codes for CASSPYASYEQYF. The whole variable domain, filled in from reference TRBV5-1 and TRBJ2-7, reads KAGVTQTPRYLIKTRGQQVTLSCSPISGHRSVSWYQQTPGQGLQFLFEYFSETQRNKGNFPGRFSGRQFSNSRSEMNVSTLELGDSALYLCASSPYASYEQYFGPGTRLTVT.

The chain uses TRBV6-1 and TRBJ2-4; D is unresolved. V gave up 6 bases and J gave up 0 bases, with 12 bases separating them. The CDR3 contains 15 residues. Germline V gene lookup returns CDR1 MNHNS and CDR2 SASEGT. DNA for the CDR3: TGTGCCAGCAGGCCGACGATCCTAGCCAAAAACATTCAGTACTTC. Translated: CASRPTILAKNIQYF.

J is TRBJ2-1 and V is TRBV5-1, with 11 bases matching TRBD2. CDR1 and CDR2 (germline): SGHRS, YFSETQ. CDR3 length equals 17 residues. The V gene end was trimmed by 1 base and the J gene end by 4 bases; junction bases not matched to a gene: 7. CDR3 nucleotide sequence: TGCGCCAGCAGCTTGCGGGCTAGCGGGAGGCTATACAATGAGCAGTTCTTC. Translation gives CASSLRASGRLYNEQFF.

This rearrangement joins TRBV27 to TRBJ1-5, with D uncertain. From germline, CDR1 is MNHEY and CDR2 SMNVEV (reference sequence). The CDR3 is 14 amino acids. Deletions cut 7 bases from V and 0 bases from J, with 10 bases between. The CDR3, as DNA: TGTGCCAGCATGTCCACTGATAGCAATCAGCCCCAGCATTTT. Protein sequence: CASMSTDSNQPQHF.